Below are 14 T cell receptor beta chains sequenced from a single sample in a study of blood T cell repertoires in COVID-19. Using immunoSEQ multiplex PCR, the repertoire was profiled, and TCRdb retains in-frame clones only, with some absent. The sample comprises about 120,000 clones, roughly 82% of which are singletons, and around 10% rests with the top ten. The material sequenced was peripheral blood. All receptors come from a human donor in a cohort sampled during active COVID-19.

The rearrangement links TRBV3-1 (or the pseudogene TRBV3-2) to TRBJ2-5; D may be TRBD2 (6 bases). Per germline, CDR1 LGHDT and CDR2 YNNKEL (reference sequence). V dropped 0 bases and J dropped 2 bases, with 10 bases sitting between them. The CDR3 extends over 15 amino acids. The CDR3 sequence is CASSQDRAGQETQYF. CDR3 DNA: TGTGCCAGCAGCCAAGATAGGGCGGGACAAGAGACCCAGTACTTC.

This clone was detected a few times. This CDR3 reads CASSPQGGGTEAFF. CDR3 DNA sequence: TGCGCCAGCAGCCCACAGGGCGGGGGCACTGAAGCTTTCTTT. The chain combines TRBV5-1 with TRBJ1-1, with TRBD1 as a possible D gene (6 bases). Germline CDR1 reads SGHRS; CDR2 reads YFSETQ. Between the trimmed V and J ends, which lost 4 bases and 4 bases, there was a span of 14 bases. The CDR3 totals 14 residues.

This chain joins TRBV6-5 and TRBJ1-1; 8 bases match TRBD1. The ends lost 4 bases at V and 1 base at J; junction bases unmatched: 2. The V gene's germline CDR1 is MNHEY and CDR2 SVGAGI. This CDR3 is 14 amino acids long. CDR3 in amino acids: CASSFGQGNTEAFF. CDR3 nucleotides: TGTGCCAGCAGTTTCGGACAGGGGAACACTGAAGCTTTCTTT.

This rearrangement joins TRBV14 to TRBJ2-7, with 10 positions matching TRBD1. J gave up 5 bases and V 5 bases, and 9 bases lay outside the gene matches. In germline, CDR1 is SGHDN, CDR2 FVKESK. This CDR3 region has 15 residues. The CDR3 is CASSALGQGYDEQYF. For the CDR3, the DNA is TGTGCCAGCAGCGCATTGGGACAGGGGTACGACGAGCAGTACTTC.

The chain has TRBV6-5 and TRBJ1-1; D might be TRBD1 (5 bases). This CDR3 is built from 14 residues. V was trimmed by 5 bases and J by 0 bases, leaving 10 bases between them. Germline V gene lookup returns CDR1 MNHEY and CDR2 SVGAGI. The CDR3 sequence: CASSPTVMNTEAFF. DNA for the CDR3: TGTGCCAGCAGTCCGACAGTCATGAACACTGAAGCTTTCTTT.

In the case of this clone: The same CDR3 is also encoded by other DNA sequences in this sample. V and J are TRBV6-5 and TRBJ2-2; no clear D. From germline, CDR1 is MNHEY and CDR2 SVGAGI. The CDR3 spans 13 residues. V was shortened by 3 bases and J by 2 bases, with 4 bases between the two germline ends. The CDR3 sequence: CASSYLNTGELFF. The CDR3 region has the DNA TGTGCCAGCAGTTATCTCAACACCGGGGAGCTGTTTTTT.

The chain employs TRBV18 and TRBJ1-2; 7 bases agree with TRBD1. V trimming: 3 bases; J trimming: 4 bases; junction bases outside the gene matches: 14. CDR1 and CDR2 (germline): KGHSH, LQKENI. The length of the CDR3 is 17 residues. The CDR3 is CASSPTAGDSPGYGYTF. The CDR3 DNA sequence: TGTGCCAGCTCACCGACCGCCGGGGACAGCCCCGGCTATGGCTACACCTTC.

The chain recombines TRBV10-1 with TRBJ2-2; D not certain. The CDR3 length is 13 residues. Germline values: CDR1 WNHNN, CDR2 SYGVQD (reference sequence). The germline V and J ends were trimmed by 3 bases and 8 bases, with 10 bases remaining between them. As DNA, the CDR3 is TGCGCCAGCAGTGAAGTTTGGGCGGGGGAGCTGTTTTTT. Its protein is CASSEVWAGELFF.

This chain joins TRBV2 and TRBJ1-1; D is unresolved. Trimming pared 1 base from V and 1 base from J, leaving 10 bases between. There are 15 residues in the CDR3. Per the germline V gene, CDR1 is SNHLY and CDR2 is FYNNEI. CDR3 protein: CASSEEPVWNTEAFF. The CDR3, as DNA: TGTGCCAGCAGTGAAGAACCAGTGTGGAACACTGAAGCTTTCTTT.

The chain uses TRBV10-3 and TRBJ2-5, with TRBD2 identical over 7 bases. The length of the CDR3 is 19 residues. CDR1 ENHRY and CDR2 SYGVKD come from the germline V gene. Trimming removed 0 bases from V and 4 bases from J; junction bases left unmatched: 17. The CDR3 loop reads CAISESGVNWRGKGETQYF. The CDR3, as DNA: TGTGCCATCAGTGAGTCGGGAGTAAATTGGCGGGGGAAAGGAGAGACCCAGTACTTC.

This rearrangement joins TRBV3-1 (or the pseudogene TRBV3-2) to TRBJ2-2, with 7 bases lining up with TRBD2. The germline V gene encodes CDR1 LGHDT and CDR2 YNNKEL (reference sequence). The CDR3 covers 18 residues. V trimming: 1 base; J trimming: 0 bases; junction bases outside the gene matches: 8. The DNA for the CDR3 is TGTGCCAGCAGCCAAGGGCGGGGGACTTTCGCGAACACCGGGGAGCTGTTTTTT. It yields the protein CASSQGRGTFANTGELFF.

The CDR3 DNA reads as TGTGCCAGCAGTGGCGAGACAGGGCTGAGCAATCAGCCCCAGCATTTT. It translates to CASSGETGLSNQPQHF. The V and J genes are TRBV6-1 and TRBJ1-5, with 7 bases identical to TRBD1. The CDR3 consists of 16 residues. Germline V gene lookup returns CDR1 MNHNS and CDR2 SASEGT. V lost 4 bases, J lost 1 base, and 7 bases stayed unmatched.

The V and J genes are TRBV5-1 and TRBJ2-1, with D possibly TRBD1 on 6 matching bases. V was shortened by 2 bases and J by 0 bases, with 18 bases between the two germline ends. This CDR3 has 18 amino acids. Germline V gene data show CDR1 as SGHRS and CDR2 as YFSETQ. CDR3 sequence reads: CASSFVGRGQSSYNEQFF. CDR3 in DNA: TGCGCCAGCAGCTTCGTGGGGCGTGGACAGAGCTCCTACAATGAGCAGTTCTTC. The full variable domain, with the rest looked up from reference TRBV5-1 and TRBJ2-1, is KAGVTQTPRYLIKTRGQQVTLSCSPISGHRSVSWYQQTPGQGLQFLFEYFSETQRNKGNFPGRFSGRQFSNSRSEMNVSTLELGDSALYLCASSFVGRGQSSYNEQFFGPGTRLTVL.

V is TRBV7-2 and J is TRBJ2-7; 10 bases fit TRBD2. V lost 0 bases to trimming and J lost 4 bases; unmatched junction nucleotides: 9. The CDR3 has 17 amino acids. CDR1 and CDR2 from the germline V gene are SGHTA and FQGNSA. The DNA of the CDR3 is TGTGCCAGCAGCTTAGCCGGTAGCAGCGGGGGGGCATACGAGCAGTACTTC. Translation gives CASSLAGSSGGAYEQYF.